The rows below give T cell receptor beta chains drawn from one sample of a study of regulatory T cells in long-lasting Graves disease. MiXCR, applied by TCRdb to the multiplex PCR reads, yields one record per CDR3 protein. Among fewer than 600,000 distinct CDR3 sequences listed, less than 25% were seen once. The sample was peripheral blood mononuclear cells (PBMCs), taken when the disease was refractory, from a patient treated with antithyroid drugs. These receptors came from a female donor with Graves disease. The CDR3 runs from the conserved cysteine through the conserved F or W. A D gene is named only where the DNA matches it firmly. Not every row has a clone size; where given, it reads once, few, many or a size class.

D: TRBD1
V: TRBV6-1
length: 13
size: many
J: TRBJ2-7
DNA: TGTGCCAGCAGGAAGACAGGGGCCCACGAGCAGTACTTC
CDR3: CASRKTGAHEQYF

D: NA
V: TRBV20-1
length: 15
size: many
J: TRBJ2-7
DNA: TGCAGTGCTAGAGCCGCGAGGGGGGGTCGGTACGAGCAGTACTTC
CDR3: CSARAARGGRYEQYF

D: TRBD2
V: TRBV6-1
length: 16
size: NA
J: TRBJ2-7
DNA: TGTGCCAGCAGTCCACGAAAAGCGGGGGGCCCCTACGAGCAGTACTTC
CDR3: CASSPRKAGGPYEQYF

D: TRBD2
V: TRBV28
length: 15
size: NA
J: TRBJ2-5
DNA: TGTGCCAGTATGCGAACCGGGGGGGCGGGAGAGACCCAGTACTTC
CDR3: CASMRTGGAGETQYF

D: TRBD2
V: TRBV12-3/TRBV12-4
length: 15
size: NA
J: TRBJ2-1
DNA: TGTGCCAGCAGTCCGGGTAGCGGGGGGGACAATGAGCAGTTCTTC
CDR3: CASSPGSGGDNEQFF

D: NA
V: TRBV7-6
length: 13
size: many
J: TRBJ1-1
DNA: TGTGCCAGCAGCGCAGGGTATAACACTGAAGCTTTCTTT
CDR3: CASSAGYNTEAFF

D: NA
V: TRBV2
length: 15
size: NA
J: TRBJ2-5
DNA: TGTGCCAGCAGTGTTTTACCCGGACCTCGGGAGACCCAGTACTTC
CDR3: CASSVLPGPRETQYF

D: NA
V: TRBV27
length: 15
size: NA
J: TRBJ1-2
DNA: TGTGCCAGCAGCCCAAGCCCAAGGGTACATTATGGCTACACCTTC
CDR3: CASSPSPRVHYGYTF

D: NA
V: TRBV6-1
length: 12
size: many
J: TRBJ1-5
DNA: TGTGCCAGCAAGGACAGAAATCAGCCCCAGCATTTT
CDR3: CASKDRNQPQHF

D: NA
V: TRBV29-1
length: 11
size: NA
J: TRBJ2-7
DNA: TGCAGCGTTGTTTGGGGAGACGAGCAGTACTTC
CDR3: CSVVWGDEQYF

D: TRBD2
V: TRBV4-1
length: 18
size: few
J: TRBJ2-7
DNA: TGCGCCAGCAGCCACCGCCAGGGGCTAGCGGGAGGATCCTACGAGCAGTACTTC
CDR3: CASSHRQGLAGGSYEQYF

D: NA
V: TRBV11-2
length: 13
size: many
J: TRBJ2-7
DNA: TGTGCCAGCAGCTTAAACGAGGACGGTGTGGAGTACTTC
CDR3: CASSLNEDGVEYF

D: TRBD1
V: TRBV27
length: 17
size: few
J: TRBJ2-5
DNA: TGTGCCAGCAGTTTATCTGTGACAGGGGGTGTTCAAGAGGCCCAGTACTTC
CDR3: CASSLSVTGGVQEAQYF

D: NA
V: TRBV20-1
length: 15
size: NA
J: TRBJ1-1
DNA: TGCAGTGCTAGAGATATAGGACACACGAACACTGAAGCTTTCTTT
CDR3: CSARDIGHTNTEAFF

D: NA
V: TRBV6-2/TRBV6-3
length: 15
size: many
J: TRBJ1-3
DNA: TGTGCCAGCACCGCGCAAGAGAGTGCCGGAAACACCATATATTTT
CDR3: CASTAQESAGNTIYF

D: NA
V: TRBV19
length: 14
size: NA
J: TRBJ1-1
DNA: TGTGCCAGTAGTATGGGTTTCAGCGATAGTCAAGCTTTCTTT
CDR3: CASSMGFSDSQAFF

D: TRBD1
V: TRBV6-1
length: 15
size: many
J: TRBJ1-5
DNA: TGTGCCAGCAGTCCATATACAGGGGACAATCAGCCCCAGCATTTT
CDR3: CASSPYTGDNQPQHF

D: NA
V: TRBV12-3/TRBV12-4
length: 15
size: NA
J: TRBJ1-5
DNA: TGTGCCAGCAGTATCAGAGGGGGGTACAATCAGCCCCAGCATTTT
CDR3: CASSIRGGYNQPQHF

D: TRBD1
V: TRBV7-9
length: 14
size: NA
J: TRBJ1-4
DNA: TGTGCCAGCAGCCGTGGACAGGGTCGGCAAAAACTGTTTTTT
CDR3: CASSRGQGRQKLFF

D: NA
V: TRBV12-3/TRBV12-4
length: 13
size: many
J: TRBJ1-1
DNA: TGTGCCAGCAGTTTTCATATCAGGGGAGAAGCTTTCTTT
CDR3: CASSFHIRGEAFF

D: NA
V: TRBV6-2/TRBV6-3
length: 13
size: many
J: TRBJ1-1
DNA: TGTGCCAGCAGTTACGGGCCGGTCACTGAAGCTTTCTTT
CDR3: CASSYGPVTEAFF

D: NA
V: TRBV6-2/TRBV6-3
length: 14
size: few
J: TRBJ1-5
DNA: TGTGCCAGCAGTGGTAGGGGTAGCAATCAGCCCCAGCATTTT
CDR3: CASSGRGSNQPQHF

D: NA
V: TRBV11-3
length: 15
size: few
J: TRBJ2-5
DNA: TGTGCCAGCAGCTTAGGCAGGGCCCCTAAAGAGACCCAGTACTTC
CDR3: CASSLGRAPKETQYF

D: TRBD1
V: TRBV25-1
length: 13
size: many
J: TRBJ2-3
DNA: TGTGCCAGCAGTGATCAGGGGGCTGATACGCAGTATTTT
CDR3: CASSDQGADTQYF

D: NA
V: TRBV7-2
length: 12
size: many
J: TRBJ1-4
DNA: TGTGCCAGCAGCTTCGATCGCAGGGCGCTGTTTTTT
CDR3: CASSFDRRALFF

D: NA
V: TRBV7-9
length: 13
size: many
J: TRBJ1-2
DNA: TGTGCCAGCAGCTTAAGAGGCGACTATGGCTACACCTTC
CDR3: CASSLRGDYGYTF